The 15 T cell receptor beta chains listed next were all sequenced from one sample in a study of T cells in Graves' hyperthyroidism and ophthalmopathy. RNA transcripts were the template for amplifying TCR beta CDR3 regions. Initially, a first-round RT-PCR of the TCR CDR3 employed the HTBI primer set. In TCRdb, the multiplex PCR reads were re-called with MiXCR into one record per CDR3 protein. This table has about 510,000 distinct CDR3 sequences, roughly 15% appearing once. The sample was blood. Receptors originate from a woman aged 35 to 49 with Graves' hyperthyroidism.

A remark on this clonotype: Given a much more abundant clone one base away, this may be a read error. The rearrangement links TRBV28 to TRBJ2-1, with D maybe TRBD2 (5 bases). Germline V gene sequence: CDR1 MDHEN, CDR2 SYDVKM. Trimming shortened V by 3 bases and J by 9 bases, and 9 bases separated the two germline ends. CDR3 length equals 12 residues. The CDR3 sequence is CASSFAGFEQFF. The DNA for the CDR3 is TGTGCCAGCAGTTTTGCGGGTTTTGAGCAGTTCTTC.

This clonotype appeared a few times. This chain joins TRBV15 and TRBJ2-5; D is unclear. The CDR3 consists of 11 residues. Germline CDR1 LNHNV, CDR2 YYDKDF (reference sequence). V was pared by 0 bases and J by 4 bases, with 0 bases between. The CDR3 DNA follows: TGTGCCACCAGCAGAGAAGAGACCCAGTACTTC. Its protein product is CATSREETQYF.

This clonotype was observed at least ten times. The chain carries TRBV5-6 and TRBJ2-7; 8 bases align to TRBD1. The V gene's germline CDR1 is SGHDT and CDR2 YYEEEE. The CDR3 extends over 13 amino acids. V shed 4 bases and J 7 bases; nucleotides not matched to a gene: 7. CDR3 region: CASSPDREREQYF. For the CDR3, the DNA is TGTGCCAGCAGCCCGGACAGGGAGCGAGAGCAGTACTTC.

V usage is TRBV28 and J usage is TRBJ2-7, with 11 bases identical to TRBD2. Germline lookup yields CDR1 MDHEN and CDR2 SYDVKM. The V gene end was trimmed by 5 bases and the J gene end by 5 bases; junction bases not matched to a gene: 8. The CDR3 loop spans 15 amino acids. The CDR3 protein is CASSVSSGRFDEQYF. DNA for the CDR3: TGTGCCAGCAGTGTCTCTAGCGGGAGGTTCGACGAGCAGTACTTC.

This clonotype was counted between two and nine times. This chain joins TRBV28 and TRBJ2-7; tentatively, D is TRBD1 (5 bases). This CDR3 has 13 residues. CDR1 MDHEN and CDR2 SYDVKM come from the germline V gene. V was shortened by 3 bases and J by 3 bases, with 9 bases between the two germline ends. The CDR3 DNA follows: TGTGCCAGCAGTTTTGACAGATACTACGAGCAGTACTTC. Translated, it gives CASSFDRYYEQYF.

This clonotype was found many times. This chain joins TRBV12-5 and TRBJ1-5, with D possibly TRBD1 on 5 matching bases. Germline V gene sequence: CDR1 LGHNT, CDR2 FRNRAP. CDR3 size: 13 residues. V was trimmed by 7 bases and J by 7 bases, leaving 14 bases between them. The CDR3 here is CASALGGTQPQHF. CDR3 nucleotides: TGTGCTAGTGCCTTGGGGGGGACCCAGCCCCAGCATTTT.

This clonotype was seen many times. CDR3 bases: TGCAGTGCTTCCGGGACACAGGCTAACTATGGCTACACCTTC. Translated, it gives CSASGTQANYGYTF. The rearrangement links TRBV20-1 to TRBJ1-2, with TRBD1 as a possible D gene (6 bases). Germline V lookup: CDR1 DFQATT, CDR2 SNEGSKA (reference sequence). The CDR3 loop spans 14 amino acids. The germline V and J ends were trimmed by 5 bases and 0 bases, with 13 bases remaining between them.

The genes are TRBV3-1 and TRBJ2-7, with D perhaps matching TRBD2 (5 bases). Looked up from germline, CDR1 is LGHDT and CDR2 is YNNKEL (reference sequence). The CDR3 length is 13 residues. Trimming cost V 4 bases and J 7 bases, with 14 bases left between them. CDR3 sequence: CASSLGRGREQYF. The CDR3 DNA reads TGTGCCAGCAGCCTCGGACGGGGAAGGGAGCAGTACTTC.

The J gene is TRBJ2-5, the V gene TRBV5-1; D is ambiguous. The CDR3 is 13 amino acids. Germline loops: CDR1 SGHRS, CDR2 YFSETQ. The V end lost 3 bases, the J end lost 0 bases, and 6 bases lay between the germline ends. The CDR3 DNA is TGCGCCAGCAGCTCACACAACCAAGAGACCCAGTACTTC. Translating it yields CASSSHNQETQYF. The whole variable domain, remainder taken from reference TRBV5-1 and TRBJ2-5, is KAGVTQTPRYLIKTRGQQVTLSCSPISGHRSVSWYQQTPGQGLQFLFEYFSETQRNKGNFPGRFSGRQFSNSRSEMNVSTLELGDSALYLCASSSHNQETQYFGPGTRLLVL.

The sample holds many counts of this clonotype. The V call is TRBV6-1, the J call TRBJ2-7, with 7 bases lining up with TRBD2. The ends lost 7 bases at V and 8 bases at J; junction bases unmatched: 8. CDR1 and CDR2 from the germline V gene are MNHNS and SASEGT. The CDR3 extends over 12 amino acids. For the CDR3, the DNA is TGTGCCAGCAAAAACTCGGGGGGACAGCAGTACTTC. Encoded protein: CASKNSGGQQYF.

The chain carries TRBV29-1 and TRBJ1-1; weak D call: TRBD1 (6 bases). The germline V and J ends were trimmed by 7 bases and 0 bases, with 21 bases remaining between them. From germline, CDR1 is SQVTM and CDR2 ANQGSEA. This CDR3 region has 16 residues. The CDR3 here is CSAVPRGGTLNTEAFF. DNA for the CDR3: TGCAGCGCCGTCCCCCGAGGGGGGACCTTGAACACTGAAGCTTTCTTT.

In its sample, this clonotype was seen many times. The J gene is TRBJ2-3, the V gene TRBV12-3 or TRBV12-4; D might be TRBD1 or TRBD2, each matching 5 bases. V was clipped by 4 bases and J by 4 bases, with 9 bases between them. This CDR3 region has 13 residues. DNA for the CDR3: TGTGCCAGCAGTTCCGGGGACGCAGATACGCAGTATTTT. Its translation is CASSSGDADTQYF.

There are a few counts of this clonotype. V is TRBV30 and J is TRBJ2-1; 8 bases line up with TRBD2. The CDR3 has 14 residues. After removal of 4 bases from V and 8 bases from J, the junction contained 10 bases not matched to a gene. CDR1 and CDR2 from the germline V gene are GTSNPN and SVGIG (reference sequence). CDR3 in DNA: TGTGCCTGGAATGAGCGGGAGTCTGTTGATGAGCAGTTCTTC. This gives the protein CAWNERESVDEQFF.

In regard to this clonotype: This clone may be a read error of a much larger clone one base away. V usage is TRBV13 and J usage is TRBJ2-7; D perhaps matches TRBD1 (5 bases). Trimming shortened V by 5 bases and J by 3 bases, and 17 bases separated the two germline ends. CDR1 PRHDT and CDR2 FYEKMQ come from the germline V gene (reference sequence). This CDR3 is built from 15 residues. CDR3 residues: CASSPTARLNYEQYF. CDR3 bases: TGTGCCAGCAGCCCGACAGCGAGACTTAACTACGAGCAGTACTTC.

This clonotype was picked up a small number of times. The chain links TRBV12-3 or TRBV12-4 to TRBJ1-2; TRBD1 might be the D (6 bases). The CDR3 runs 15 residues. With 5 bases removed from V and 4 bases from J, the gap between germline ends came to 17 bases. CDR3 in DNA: TGTGCCAGCAGTACCGGGACAATGGGGCTCTATGGCTACACCTTC. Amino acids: CASSTGTMGLYGYTF.